This record looks at one T cell receptor beta chain sequence and its context. Its antigen is not known. These data originate in a study of monozygotic twins with inflammatory bowel disease. Study-level points and caveats: Possibly reflecting limited power, no difference in repertoire similarity was found between concordant and discordant twins.

Each TCR library consumed 3500 ng of total RNA. TCRdb processed the 5' RACE reads again and assigns one entry to each CDR3 protein, with no DNA. The sample shows over 350,000 distinct CDR3 sequences, and approximately 2.8% sits with its ten largest clones. This CDR3 has 14 amino acids. CDR1 and CDR2 from the germline V gene are LGHNA and YSLEER. V gene TRBV4-3 combines with J gene TRBJ2-7. The clonotype originates from a human donor with ulcerative colitis or Crohn's disease, or a healthy co-twin of an affected twin (not recorded which). Sequenced sample: blood. The CDR3 region is CASSQGVRNYEQYF.